Listed here are 18 T cell receptor beta chains from one sample, sequenced in a study of CDR3 diversity in severe acne. TCRdb analysed the PCR reads with MiXCR anew, one entry per CDR3 protein. The sample includes more than 85,000 distinct CDR3 sequences, around 47% seen only once; the top ten take 9.5% to 13%. The sequenced sample consisted of blood. The receptors were sampled from a male donor with severe acne vulgaris.

About this clonotype: The CDR3 carries no conserved terminal phenylalanine or tryptophan, so it likely arises from a read error. The chain employs TRBV25-1 and TRBJ1-6; TRBD1 agrees at 10 bases. Germline V CDR1 and CDR2: MGHDK, SYGVNS. The V gene end was trimmed by 3 bases and the J gene end by 10 bases; junction bases not matched to a gene: 6. This CDR3 is built from 15 residues. The CDR3 loop reads CASSETGGSGSPLHS. The DNA of the CDR3 is TGTGCCAGCAGTGAGACAGGGGGCTCAGGATCACCCCTCCACTCT.

This clonotype was recorded once. The chain combines TRBV9 with TRBJ2-7; 7 bases fit TRBD1. Trimming removed 0 bases from V and 2 bases from J; junction bases left unmatched: 5. The CDR3 consists of 15 residues. Germline values: CDR1 SGDLS, CDR2 YYNGEE. The CDR3 nucleotides are TGTGCCAGCAGCGTAGCCGGTCAGGGGGCCTACGAGCAGTACTTC. Its translation is CASSVAGQGAYEQYF.

This clonotype showed up many times. The chain recombines TRBV19 with TRBJ1-5; no firm D call. This CDR3 is 14 amino acids long. V was clipped by 1 base and J by 5 bases, with 9 bases between them. Germline values: CDR1 LNHDA, CDR2 SQIVND (reference sequence). The CDR3 reads CASSIGIGYQPQHF. The CDR3, as DNA: TGTGCCAGTAGTATAGGGATCGGATATCAGCCCCAGCATTTT.

This chain connects TRBV7-9 to TRBJ2-5, with D perhaps being TRBD1 or TRBD2 (5 bases each). V shed 1 base and J shed 5 bases, with 11 bases lying between them. This CDR3 contains 14 residues. CDR1 and CDR2 (germline): SEHNR, FQNEAQ (reference sequence). The CDR3 spells CASSLGSGRETQYF. As DNA, the CDR3 is TGTGCCAGCAGCTTAGGGTCGGGGCGGGAGACCCAGTACTTC.

The rearrangement links TRBV7-9 to TRBJ2-7; TRBD2 agrees at 7 bases. This CDR3 spans 16 amino acids. Germline CDR1 is SEHNR and CDR2 is FQNEAQ (reference sequence). With 3 bases clipped from V and 5 bases from J, the junction kept 13 bases outside the gene matches. CDR3 sequence reads: CASSFPIRGERHEQYF. The CDR3 nucleotides are TGTGCCAGCAGCTTCCCAATCCGGGGGGAGCGCCACGAGCAGTACTTC.

This clonotype was counted only a few times. V gene TRBV7-9 combines with J gene TRBJ2-5; D perhaps matches TRBD1 (5 bases). With 4 bases removed from V and 4 bases from J, the gap between germline ends came to 10 bases. Germline V gene sequence: CDR1 SEHNR, CDR2 FQNEAQ (reference sequence). The CDR3 has 13 amino acids. The CDR3 DNA is TGTGCCAGCAGCTCTGACCAGGGAGAGACCCAGTACTTC. Amino acid sequence: CASSSDQGETQYF.

For the CDR3, the DNA is TGTGCCAGCGCTAGCGGGAGGGCCCAGGCCAAAAACATTCAGTACTTC. The encoded protein is CASASGRAQAKNIQYF. The rearrangement links TRBV6-5 to TRBJ2-4, with 12 bases identical to TRBD2. Per the germline V gene, CDR1 is MNHEY and CDR2 is SVGAGI. After removal of 8 bases from V and 1 base from J, the junction contained 6 bases not matched to a gene. This CDR3 has 16 residues.

A few counts support this clonotype. A read error may explain this, as a much larger clone is one base away. The CDR3 spells CACSLGVGTDTQYF. The DNA for the CDR3 is TGTGCCTGCAGCCTAGGAGTGGGCACAGATACGCAGTATTTT. This chain joins TRBV7-2 and TRBJ2-3, with unresolved D. The CDR3 length is 14 residues. Per the germline V gene, CDR1 is SGHTA and CDR2 is FQGNSA.

The V call is TRBV9, the J call TRBJ2-7; the match to TRBD2 covers 8 bases. V lost 0 bases and J lost 1; bases outside the gene matches: 3. CDR1 and CDR2 from the germline V gene are SGDLS and YYNGEE. The CDR3 loop spans 15 amino acids. The CDR3 spells CASSVAGTRSYEQYF. The CDR3 nucleotides are TGTGCCAGCAGCGTAGCTGGGACTAGGTCCTACGAGCAGTACTTC.

Note on this clonotype: A much larger clonotype is one base distant, so this may be a read error. The rearrangement joins TRBV7-8 to TRBJ2-2; 11 positions match TRBD2. The germline gives CDR1 SGHVS, CDR2 FQNEAQ. The trim removed 6 bases at V and 7 bases at J, leaving 7 bases unmatched. The CDR3 totals 15 residues. DNA for the CDR3: TGTGCCAGCAGGGATAGCGGGAGGGCCGACGGGGAGCTGTTTTTT. Its translation: CASRDSGRADGELFF.

V gene TRBV10-3 combines with J gene TRBJ2-7, with D possibly matching TRBD1 (6 bases). This CDR3 is 13 amino acids long. Between the trimmed V and J ends, which lost 10 bases and 4 bases, there was a span of 17 bases. The germline V gene has CDR1 ENHRY and CDR2 SYGVKD. CDR3 region: CASRDTDGYEQYF. The CDR3 DNA sequence: TGTGCCAGCCGGGACACGGACGGTTACGAGCAGTACTTC.

Ten or more counts support this clonotype. V gene TRBV19 combines with J gene TRBJ2-7, with D perhaps TRBD1 (7 bases). There are 14 residues in the CDR3. V dropped 5 bases and J dropped 6 bases, with 17 bases sitting between them. Per germline, CDR1 LNHDA and CDR2 SQIVND (reference sequence). CDR3 sequence reads: CASSSSGQGGEQYF. In DNA form, the CDR3 reads TGTGCCAGTAGTTCCTCGGGCCAGGGGGGCGAGCAGTACTTC.

This chain connects TRBV2 to TRBJ1-5; 10 bases match TRBD1. This CDR3 comprises 15 residues. Per germline, CDR1 SNHLY and CDR2 FYNNEI. J gave up 3 bases and V 8 bases, and 7 bases lay outside the gene matches. This CDR3 reads CASSRDRGFNQPQHF. Here the CDR3 DNA reads TGTGCCAGCTCCCGGGACAGGGGCTTCAATCAGCCCCAGCATTTT.

This chain links TRBV12-3 or TRBV12-4 with TRBJ1-5; TRBD1 is a possible D gene (5 bases). V was cut by 2 bases and J by 5 bases, with 13 bases left in between. The CDR3 has 15 residues. This chain's CDR3 is CASSLRAGRDQPQHF. DNA for the CDR3: TGTGCCAGCAGTTTAAGGGCAGGGAGGGATCAGCCCCAGCATTTT.

This clonotype was recorded once. The CDR3 nucleotides read TGTGCCAGCATCCCCTTCGGGTTAGGCCAAGAGACCCAGTACTTC. It is translated as CASIPFGLGQETQYF. The rearrangement joins TRBV7-9 to TRBJ2-5, with D hard to call. From germline, CDR1 is SEHNR and CDR2 FQNEAQ (reference sequence). The CDR3 totals 15 residues. V lost 7 bases, J lost 1 base, and 16 bases lay in between.

A few counts support this clonotype. V and J are TRBV3-1 and TRBJ2-5; D call uncertain. There are 13 residues in the CDR3. Looked up from germline, CDR1 is LGHDT and CDR2 is YNNKEL (reference sequence). V shed 5 bases and J shed 5 bases, with 12 bases lying between them. The CDR3 spells CASSFRVQETQYF. The CDR3 coding sequence is TGTGCCAGCAGCTTTCGGGTACAGGAGACCCAGTACTTC.

This chain uses TRBV9 with TRBJ2-2; TRBD2 is a possible D gene (6 bases). This CDR3 region has 14 residues. Germline values: CDR1 SGDLS, CDR2 YYNGEE. V lost 4 bases to trimming and J lost 5 bases, with 12 bases between them. The CDR3 nucleotides read TGTGCCAGCAGCTTGAATGGAGGGACCGGGGAGCTGTTTTTT. This translates into CASSLNGGTGELFF.

The chain is built from TRBV7-9 and TRBJ1-2; no firm D call. The germline gives CDR1 SEHNR, CDR2 FQNEAQ (reference sequence). V lost 1 base and J lost 3, with 3 bases in between. This CDR3 contains 12 residues. The CDR3 region is CASSLDHYGYTF. The DNA of the CDR3 is TGTGCCAGCAGCTTAGACCACTATGGCTACACCTTC.